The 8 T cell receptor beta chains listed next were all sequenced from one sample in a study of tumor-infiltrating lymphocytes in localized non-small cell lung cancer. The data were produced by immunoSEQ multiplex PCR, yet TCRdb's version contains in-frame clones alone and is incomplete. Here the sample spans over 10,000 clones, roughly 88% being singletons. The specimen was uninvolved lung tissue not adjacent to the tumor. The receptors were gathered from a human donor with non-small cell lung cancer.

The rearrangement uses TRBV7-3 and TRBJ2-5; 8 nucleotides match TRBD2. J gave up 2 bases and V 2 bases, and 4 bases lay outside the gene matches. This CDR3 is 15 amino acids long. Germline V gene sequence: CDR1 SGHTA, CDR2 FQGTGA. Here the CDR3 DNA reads TGTGCCAGCAGCTTATTGCGCGGGGGGCAAGAGACCCAGTACTTC. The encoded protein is CASSLLRGGQETQYF.

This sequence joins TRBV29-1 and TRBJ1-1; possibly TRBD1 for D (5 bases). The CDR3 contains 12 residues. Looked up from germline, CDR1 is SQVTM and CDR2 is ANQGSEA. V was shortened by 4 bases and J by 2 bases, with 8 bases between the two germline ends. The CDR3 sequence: CSVGQSNTEAFF. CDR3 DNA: TGCAGCGTTGGACAGTCAAACACTGAAGCTTTCTTT. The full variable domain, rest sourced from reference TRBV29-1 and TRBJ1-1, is SAVISQKPSRDICQRGTSLTIQCQVDSQVTMMFWYRQQPGQSLTLIATANQGSEATYESGFVIDKFPISRPNLTFSTLTVSNMSPEDSSIYLCSVGQSNTEAFFGQGTRLTVV.

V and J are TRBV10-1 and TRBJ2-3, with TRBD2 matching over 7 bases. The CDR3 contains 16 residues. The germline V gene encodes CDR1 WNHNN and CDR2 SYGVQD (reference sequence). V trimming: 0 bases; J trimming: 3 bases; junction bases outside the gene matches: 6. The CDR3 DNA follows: TGCGCCAGCAGTGAGTCGACGGGGGGTAAGACAGATACGCAGTATTTT. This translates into CASSESTGGKTDTQYF.

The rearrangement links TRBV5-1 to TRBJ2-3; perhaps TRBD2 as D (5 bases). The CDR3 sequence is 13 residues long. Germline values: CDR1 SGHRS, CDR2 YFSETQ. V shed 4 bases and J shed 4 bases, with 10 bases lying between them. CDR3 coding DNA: TGCGCCAGCAGCCCGACTACCGCAGATACGCAGTATTTT. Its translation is CASSPTTADTQYF. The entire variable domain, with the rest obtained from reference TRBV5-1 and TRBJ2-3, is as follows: KAGVTQTPRYLIKTRGQQVTLSCSPISGHRSVSWYQQTPGQGLQFLFEYFSETQRNKGNFPGRFSGRQFSNSRSEMNVSTLELGDSALYLCASSPTTADTQYFGPGTRLTVL.

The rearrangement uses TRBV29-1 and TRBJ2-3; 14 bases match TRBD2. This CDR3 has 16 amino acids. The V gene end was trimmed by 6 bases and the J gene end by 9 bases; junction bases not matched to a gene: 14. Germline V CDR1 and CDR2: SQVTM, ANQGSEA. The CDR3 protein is CSVERTPGLAGVTQYF. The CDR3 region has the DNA TGCAGCGTCGAACGGACCCCGGGACTAGCGGGAGTCACGCAGTATTTT.

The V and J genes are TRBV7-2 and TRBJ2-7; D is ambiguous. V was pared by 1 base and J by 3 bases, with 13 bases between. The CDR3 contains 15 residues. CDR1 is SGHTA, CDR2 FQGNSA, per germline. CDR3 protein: CASSLGVGPLYEQYF. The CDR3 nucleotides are TGTGCCAGCAGCTTAGGGGTCGGACCCCTCTACGAGCAGTACTTC.

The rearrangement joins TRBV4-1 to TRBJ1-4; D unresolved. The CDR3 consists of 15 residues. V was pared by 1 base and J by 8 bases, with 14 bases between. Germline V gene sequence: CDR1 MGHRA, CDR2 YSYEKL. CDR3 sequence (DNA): TGCGCCAGCAGCCAAGCCCCAACGCCCAGAGAAAAACTGTTTTTT. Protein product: CASSQAPTPREKLFF.

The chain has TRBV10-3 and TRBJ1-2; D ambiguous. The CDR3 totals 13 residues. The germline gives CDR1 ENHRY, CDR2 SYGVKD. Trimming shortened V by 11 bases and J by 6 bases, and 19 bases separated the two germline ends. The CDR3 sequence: CASHRGSWDGYTF. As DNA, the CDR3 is TGTGCCTCCCACAGAGGTTCTTGGGATGGCTACACCTTC.